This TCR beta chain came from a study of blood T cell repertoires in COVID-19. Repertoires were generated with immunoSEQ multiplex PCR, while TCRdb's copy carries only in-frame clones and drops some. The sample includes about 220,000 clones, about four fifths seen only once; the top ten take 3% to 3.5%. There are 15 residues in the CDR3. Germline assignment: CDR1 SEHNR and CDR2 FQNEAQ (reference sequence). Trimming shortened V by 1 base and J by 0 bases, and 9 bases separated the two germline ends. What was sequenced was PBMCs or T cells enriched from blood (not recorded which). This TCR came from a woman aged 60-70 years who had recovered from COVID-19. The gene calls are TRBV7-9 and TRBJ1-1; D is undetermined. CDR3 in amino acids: CASSLDVFMNTEAFF. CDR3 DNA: TGTGCCAGCAGCTTAGATGTGTTTATGAACACTGAAGCTTTCTTT.